This T cell receptor (beta chain) was recovered during a study of CD8 T cells in Susac syndrome. The study, taken as a whole, reports: Among people with Susac, CD8+ clonal expansion was greatest in TEMRA cells and active patients. Susac-specific public clones found in total CD8+ repertoires numbered some 17, and those in CD8+ TEMRA repertoires numbered a few.

cDNA came from approximately 0.5 to 1 ug RNA primed by random hexamers. MiXCR, applied by TCRdb to the immunoSEQ multiplex PCR reads, yields one record per CDR3 protein. The sample has around 150,000 distinct CDR3 sequences; more than 85% are singletons. This clonotype is categorized as medium-sized. As yet, its antigen is unknown. The germline V and J ends were trimmed by 5 bases and 0 bases, with 5 bases remaining between them. This CDR3 is built from 12 residues. This receptor was obtained from a human donor with Susac syndrome. Sequencing was carried out using CD8+ T cells from PBMCs. V usage is TRBV12-3 or TRBV12-4 and J usage is TRBJ2-7, with D hard to call. Written as DNA, the CDR3 is TGTGCCAGCAGTCCCAGCTCCTACGAGCAGTACTTC. This encodes CASSPSSYEQYF.